This T cell receptor beta chain was documented in a study of CD8+ T cells in alopecia areata. Study summary: Percent of scalp involved defined treated patients' severity scores. Broader study findings: Within the top 100, expanded CD8+ clones significantly decreased with tofacitinib, as did scalp clonality.

Remarks on this clone: No antigen is known for it.

Investigators isolated RNA and reverse transcribed it into cDNA to act as the sequencing template. Using immunoSEQ multiplex PCR, the repertoire was profiled, and TCRdb retains in-frame clones only, with some absent. The sample lists tens of thousands of clones, over 70% occurring once. V lost 9 bases and J lost 2; bases outside the gene matches: 1. Germline V gene sequence: CDR1 LNHDA, CDR2 SQIVND (reference sequence). The CDR3 sequence is 12 residues long. Described treatment: oral pan-JAK inhibitor, 5-10 mg twice daily. The chain combines TRBV19 with TRBJ1-2; 9 bases are shared with TRBD1. The specimen was CD8+ T cells sorted from blood, collected at week 44, from a patient treated with tofacitinib. The sequence derives from a human donor with alopecia areata. DNA for the CDR3: TGTGCCAGCGGACAGGGGAACTATGGCTACACCTTC. It specifies CASGQGNYGYTF.